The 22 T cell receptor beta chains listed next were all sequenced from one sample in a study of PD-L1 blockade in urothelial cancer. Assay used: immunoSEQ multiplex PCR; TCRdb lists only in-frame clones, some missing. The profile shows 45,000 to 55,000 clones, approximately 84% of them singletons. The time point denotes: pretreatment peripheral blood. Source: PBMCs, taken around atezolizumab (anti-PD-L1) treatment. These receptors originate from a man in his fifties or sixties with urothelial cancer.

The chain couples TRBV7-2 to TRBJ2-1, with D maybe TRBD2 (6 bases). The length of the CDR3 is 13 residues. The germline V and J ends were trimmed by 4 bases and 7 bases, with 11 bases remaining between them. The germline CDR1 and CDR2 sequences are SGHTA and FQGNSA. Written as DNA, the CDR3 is TGTGCCAGCAGCTATGGGAGCGGGAATGAGCAGTTCTTC. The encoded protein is CASSYGSGNEQFF.

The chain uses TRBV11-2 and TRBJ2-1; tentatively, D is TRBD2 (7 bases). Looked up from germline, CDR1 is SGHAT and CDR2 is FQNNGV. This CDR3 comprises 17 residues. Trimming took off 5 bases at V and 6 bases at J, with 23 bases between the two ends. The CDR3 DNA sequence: TGTGCCAGCAGCCAGACCCGTAGGGGGGAGGGCCTCAATGAGCAGTTCTTC. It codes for CASSQTRRGEGLNEQFF.

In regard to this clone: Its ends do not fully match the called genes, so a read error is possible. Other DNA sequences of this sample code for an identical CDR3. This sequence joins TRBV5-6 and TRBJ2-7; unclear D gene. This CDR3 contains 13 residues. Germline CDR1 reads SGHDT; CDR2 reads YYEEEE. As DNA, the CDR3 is TGTGCTAGCAGCTTGAGGCGGAACAACGAGCAGTACTTC. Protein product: CASSLRRNNEQYF.

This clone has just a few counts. The CDR3 reads CASSQARLAGGHNEQFF. The DNA for the CDR3 is TGCGCCAGCAGCCAAGCCCGTCTAGCGGGGGGTCACAATGAGCAGTTCTTC. This chain uses TRBV4-1 with TRBJ2-1, with 11 bases matching TRBD2. Germline lookup yields CDR1 MGHRA and CDR2 YSYEKL. CDR3 length equals 17 residues. Losses at the gene ends were 1 base for V and 5 bases for J; bases not matched to a gene: 7.

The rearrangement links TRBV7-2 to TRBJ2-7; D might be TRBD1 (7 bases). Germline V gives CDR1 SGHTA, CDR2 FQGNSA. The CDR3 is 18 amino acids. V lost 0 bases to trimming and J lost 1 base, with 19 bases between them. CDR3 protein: CASSLARGVGEPSYEQYF. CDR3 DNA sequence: TGTGCCAGCAGCTTAGCCAGGGGGGTCGGGGAGCCGTCCTACGAGCAGTACTTC.

Here the CDR3 DNA reads TGTGCCAGCAGTGAATCCGAGCGGGAGGGCCAAACAGATACGCAGTATTTT. Protein product: CASSESEREGQTDTQYF. The V gene is TRBV25-1, the J gene TRBJ2-3, with TRBD2 identical over 10 bases. CDR1 is MGHDK and CDR2 is SYGVNS in the germline V gene. This CDR3 spans 17 amino acids. V trimming: 1 base; J trimming: 3 bases; junction bases outside the gene matches: 7.

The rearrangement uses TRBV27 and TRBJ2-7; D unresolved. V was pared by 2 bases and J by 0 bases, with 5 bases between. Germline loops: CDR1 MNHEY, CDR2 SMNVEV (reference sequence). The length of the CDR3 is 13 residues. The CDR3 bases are TGTGCCAGCAGTTTACACAACTCCTACGAGCAGTACTTC. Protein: CASSLHNSYEQYF.

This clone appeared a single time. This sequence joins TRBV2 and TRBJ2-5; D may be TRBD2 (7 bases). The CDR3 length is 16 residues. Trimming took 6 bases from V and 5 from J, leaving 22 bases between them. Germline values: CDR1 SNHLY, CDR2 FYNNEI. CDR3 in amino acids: CASREWLGGGRETQYF. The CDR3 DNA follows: TGTGCCAGCAGAGAGTGGTTAGGGGGGGGCCGGGAGACCCAGTACTTC.

CDR3 coding DNA: TGTGCCAGCCCAAGACTAGCAGATACAGATACGCAGTATTTT. This encodes CASPRLADTDTQYF. The chain uses TRBV19 and TRBJ2-3; 7 nucleotides line up with TRBD2. CDR3 length: 14 residues. After removal of 9 bases from V and 3 bases from J, the junction contained 9 bases not matched to a gene. Germline V CDR1 and CDR2: LNHDA, SQIVND (reference sequence).

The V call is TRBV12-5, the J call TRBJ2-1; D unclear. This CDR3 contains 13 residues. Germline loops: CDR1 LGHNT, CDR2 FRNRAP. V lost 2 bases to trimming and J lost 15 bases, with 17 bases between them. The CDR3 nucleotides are TGTGCTAGTGGTTTGTTGCCCATCACTCCCCCGTTCTTC. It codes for CASGLLPITPPFF.

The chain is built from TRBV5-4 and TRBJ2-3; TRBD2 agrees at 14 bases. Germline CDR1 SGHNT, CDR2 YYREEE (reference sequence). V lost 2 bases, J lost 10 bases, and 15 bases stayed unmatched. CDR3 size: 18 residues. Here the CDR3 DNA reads TGTGCCAGCAGCTTCGGGACTAGCGGGGGCCGCACTGCGGGGCCGCAGTATTTT. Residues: CASSFGTSGGRTAGPQYF. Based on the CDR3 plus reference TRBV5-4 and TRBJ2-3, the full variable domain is ETGVTQSPTHLIKTRGQQVTLRCSSQSGHNTVSWYQQALGQGPQFIFQYYREEENGRGNFPPRFSGLQFPNYSSELNVNALELDDSALYLCASSFGTSGGRTAGPQYFGPGTRLTVL.

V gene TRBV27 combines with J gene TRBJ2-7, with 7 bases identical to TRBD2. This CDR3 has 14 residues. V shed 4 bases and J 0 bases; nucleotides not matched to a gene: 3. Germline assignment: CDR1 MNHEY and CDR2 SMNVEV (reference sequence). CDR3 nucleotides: TGTGCCAGCAGTTGGGGGGGAAACTCCTACGAGCAGTACTTC. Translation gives CASSWGGNSYEQYF.

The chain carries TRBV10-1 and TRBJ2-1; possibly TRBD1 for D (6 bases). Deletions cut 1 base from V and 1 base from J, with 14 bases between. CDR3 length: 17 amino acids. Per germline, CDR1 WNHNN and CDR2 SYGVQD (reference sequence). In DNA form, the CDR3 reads TGCGCCAGCAGTGAGTTCTCAGGGGTTTGGTCCTACAATGAGCAGTTCTTC. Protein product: CASSEFSGVWSYNEQFF.

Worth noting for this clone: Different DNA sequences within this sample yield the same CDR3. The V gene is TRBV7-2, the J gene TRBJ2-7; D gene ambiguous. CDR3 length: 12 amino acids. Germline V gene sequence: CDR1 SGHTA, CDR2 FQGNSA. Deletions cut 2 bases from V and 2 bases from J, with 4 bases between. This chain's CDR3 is CASSLTAYEQYF. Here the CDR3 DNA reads TGTGCCAGCAGCTTAACAGCCTACGAGCAGTACTTC. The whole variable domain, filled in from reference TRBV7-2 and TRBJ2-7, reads GAGVSQSPSNKVTEKGKDVELRCDPISGHTALYWYRQSLGQGLEFLIYFQGNSAPDKSGLPSDRFSAERTGGSVSTLTIQRTQQEDSAVYLCASSLTAYEQYFGPGTRLTVT.

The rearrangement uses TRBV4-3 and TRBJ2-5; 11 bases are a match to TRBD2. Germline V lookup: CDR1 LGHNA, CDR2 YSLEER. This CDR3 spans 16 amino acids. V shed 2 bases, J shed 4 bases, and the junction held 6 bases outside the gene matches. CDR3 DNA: TGCGCCAGCAGCCAACAGCTAGCGGGAGGTCGAGAGACCCAGTACTTC. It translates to CASSQQLAGGRETQYF.

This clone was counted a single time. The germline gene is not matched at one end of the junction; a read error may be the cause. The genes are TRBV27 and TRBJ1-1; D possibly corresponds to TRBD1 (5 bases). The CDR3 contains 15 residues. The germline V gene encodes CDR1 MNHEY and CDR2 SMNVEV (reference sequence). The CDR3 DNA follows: TGTGTCAGCAGCGCAAGGGGAGGGAATTCTCGCTCGGCTTTCTTT. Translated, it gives CVSSARGGNSRSAFF.

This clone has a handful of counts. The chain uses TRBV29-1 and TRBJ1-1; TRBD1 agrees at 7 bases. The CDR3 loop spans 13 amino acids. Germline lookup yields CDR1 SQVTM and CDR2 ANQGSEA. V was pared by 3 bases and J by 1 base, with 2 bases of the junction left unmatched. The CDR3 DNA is TGCAGCGTTGACCGACAGGGGAACACTGAAGCTTTCTTT. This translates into CSVDRQGNTEAFF.

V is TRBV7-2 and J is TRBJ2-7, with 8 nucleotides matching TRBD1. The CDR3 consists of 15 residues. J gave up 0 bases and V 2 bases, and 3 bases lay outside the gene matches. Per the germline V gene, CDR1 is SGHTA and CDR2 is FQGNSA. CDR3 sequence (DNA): TGTGCCAGCAGCTTACAGGACAGGGACTCCTACGAGCAGTACTTC. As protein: CASSLQDRDSYEQYF. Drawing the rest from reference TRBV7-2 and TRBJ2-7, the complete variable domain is GAGVSQSPSNKVTEKGKDVELRCDPISGHTALYWYRQSLGQGLEFLIYFQGNSAPDKSGLPSDRFSAERTGGSVSTLTIQRTQQEDSAVYLCASSLQDRDSYEQYFGPGTRLTVT.

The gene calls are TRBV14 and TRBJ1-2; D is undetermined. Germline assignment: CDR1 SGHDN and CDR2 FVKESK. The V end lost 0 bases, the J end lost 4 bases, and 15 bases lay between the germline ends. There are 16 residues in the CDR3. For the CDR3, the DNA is TGTGCCAGCAGCCAAGATGAGAGGCAGTGGTCCTATGGCTACACCTTC. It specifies CASSQDERQWSYGYTF.

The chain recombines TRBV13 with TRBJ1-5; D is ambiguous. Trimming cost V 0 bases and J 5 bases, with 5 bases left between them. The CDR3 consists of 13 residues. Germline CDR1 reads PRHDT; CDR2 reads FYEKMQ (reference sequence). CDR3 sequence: CASSLGTYQPQHF. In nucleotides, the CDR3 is TGTGCCAGCAGCTTAGGTACTTATCAGCCCCAGCATTTT.

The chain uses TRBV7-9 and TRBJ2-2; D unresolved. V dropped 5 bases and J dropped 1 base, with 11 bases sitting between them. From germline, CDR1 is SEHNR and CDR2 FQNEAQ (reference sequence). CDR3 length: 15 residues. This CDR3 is CASSGEIMNTGELFF. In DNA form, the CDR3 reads TGTGCCAGCAGCGGAGAGATAATGAACACCGGGGAGCTGTTTTTT.

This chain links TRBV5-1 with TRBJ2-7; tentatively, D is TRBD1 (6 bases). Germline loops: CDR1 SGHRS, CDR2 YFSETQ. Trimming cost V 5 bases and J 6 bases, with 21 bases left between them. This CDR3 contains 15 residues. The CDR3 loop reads CASSRLTGKVLEQYF. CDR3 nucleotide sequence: TGCGCCAGCAGTCGTCTCACAGGGAAAGTCCTCGAGCAGTACTTC.